The entry that follows covers one TCR beta chain sequence. No cognate antigen has been identified for it. No much larger clone exists at a distance of one base, and base qualities are not known. From a lookup of the germline V gene (reference sequence), CDR1 and CDR2 are SEHNR and FQNEAQ. The CDR3 holds 15 amino acids from the cysteine to the phenylalanine. The only DNA kept is the CDR3, 45 bases in frame from the first base. Relative to germline, V is missing 1 base and J is missing 4 bases, with 6 bases of the junction outside any gene match. CD8 naive samples were obtained by positive selection for CCR7 among CD45RO-negative cells, yielding a CD45RA+CCR7+ population from which TemRA cells were excluded. Healthy HIV-negative adults with no recently reported acute infections or vaccinations were included as donors. Every donor was a Caucasian adult living in Nashville, Tennessee, USA. Blood was obtained by leukapheresis, after which PBMCs were separated by Ficoll-Histopaque density gradient centrifugation and cryopreserved in liquid nitrogen vapor phase. Analytical flow cytometry was used to check the purity and quantity of each magnetically sorted T cell population. Genomic DNA was isolated from every sorted fraction and measured by UV absorbance on a Nanodrop 2000c.

The data stem from a study of shared clonotypes between healthy human individuals (TCRdb year 2020). Regarding the complete study: The cohort comprised a couple of women and a few men aged 18 to 49 years. Between about 0.9 and 10 billion PBMCs per donor were obtained by leukapheresis. For each donor, CD4 naive and CD4 memory were each given three plates, CD8 naive was given two plates, and CD8 memory was given one plate. Libraries were prepared and TCR repertoires were sequenced by different laboratories using diverse techniques, in order to increase sequencing depth and limit assay-specific biases. To estimate repertoire size and how much clonotypes are shared between individuals, the study performed deep sequencing of blood TCR repertoires from a handful of healthy adults. General study outcomes and caveats: When a handful of donors were compared, the shared fraction of clonotypes was approximately 5% for naive CD4, around 3.6% for naive CD8, 2% to 2.5% for memory CD4, and 0.4% for memory CD8. Because the study included a small number of donors, the genetic and exposure-history diversity represented was limited. Estimated clonotype richness was generally larger for naive than for memory subsets. Based on pairwise subsampling, the degree of clonotype sharing among donors was expected to be affected by sequencing depth. Rarefaction of sorted-subset datasets indicated incomplete sequencing despite the large sequencing depth. Higher generation probabilities were observed for clonotypes shared by all four sorted-subset donors than for non-shared clonotypes. Only blood was sampled, and tissue TCR repertoires likely differ from those in blood.

Using the deep immunoSEQ assay, TCR CDR3 regions were amplified from genomic DNA by multiplex PCR. Extracted genomic DNA from each cell subset was distributed evenly across all wells of several immunoSEQ 96-well plates, and each plate was treated as a replicate. For sorted subsets, 200 ng of genomic DNA, equivalent to some 33,000 T cell genomes, went into each replicate PCR. Purified libraries were measured with a Qubit 3.0 fluorometer, size-checked on a Bioanalyzer 2100, and measured again with the KAPA Library Quantification kit. Each immunoSEQ 96-well plate was sequenced on its own single-read 150-cycle Illumina NextSeq 550 flow cell. From the authors' description of their analysis: Because the immunoSEQ output held only junctional sequences and lacked quality scores, the filtering could not match the filtering applied to full-length reads. To assign V/J genes and CDR3, sequences were annotated against IMGT germline references using PyIR, a Python wrapper for IgBLAST v1.9. Any read was removed if the V/J assignment was weak (E-value above 1e-6), the CDR3 was missing, or the read contained stop codons, out-of-frame junctions, or ambiguous translated residues. V3J clonotypes were defined by identical inferred V gene, J gene, and CDR3 amino acid sequence. Percentage overlap between repertoires was calculated by dividing the number of shared unique clonotypes by the size of the smaller repertoire. Richness of each repertoire was evaluated using RTK rarefaction, the Chao1 estimator, and Recon v2.1 estimates of unobserved clonotypes. For all TCRbeta clonotypes obtained by the gDNA method from a handful of donors, generation probabilities were computed with OLGA. This immuneACCESS table, as held by TCRdb, lists in-frame sequences with V and J called but not all clones. Of the missing ones, under half trace to an unresolved V gene in checked studies; the others have no known cause. V, J and clone size are taken as reported in that table, and D and trimming were inferred from the DNA itself. The sample table records about 2.2 million clones; about 93% of these occur just once. Of the sample, 1.5% to 2% is held by the ten largest clones.

Recombination joined TRBV7-9 with TRBJ1-1; 7 middle bases align to TRBD1. The sample consisted of naive CD8+ T cells from PBMCs. The sample's cell subset or site label, in plain terms: CD45RA+CCR7+. The receptor was isolated from a man between 18 and 29 years old in good health. Some clones in this sample may be carry-over from other donors' samples. The nucleotide sequence is TGTGCCAGCAGCTTAGTAGTGCGGGACAGCACTGAAGCTTTCTTT. It translates as CASSLVVRDSTEAFF. Extended through the reference TRBV7-9 and TRBJ1-1 proteins, this CDR3 yields the full variable domain: DTGVSQNPRHKITKRGQNVTFRCDPISEHNRLYWYRQTLGQGPEFLTYFQNEAQLEKSRLLSDRFSAERPKGSFSTLEIQRTEQGDSAMYLCASSLVVRDSTEAFFGQGTRLTVV.